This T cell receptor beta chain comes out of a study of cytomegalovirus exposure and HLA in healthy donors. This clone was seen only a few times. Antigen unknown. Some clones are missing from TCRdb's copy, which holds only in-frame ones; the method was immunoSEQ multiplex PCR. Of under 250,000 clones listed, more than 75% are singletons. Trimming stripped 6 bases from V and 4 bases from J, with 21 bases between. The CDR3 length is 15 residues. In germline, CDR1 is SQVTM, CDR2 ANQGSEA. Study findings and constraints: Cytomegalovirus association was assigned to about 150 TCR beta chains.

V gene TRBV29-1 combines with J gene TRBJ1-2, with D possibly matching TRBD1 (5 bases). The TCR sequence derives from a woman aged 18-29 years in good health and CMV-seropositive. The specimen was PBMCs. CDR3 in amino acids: CSVDQGPARIYGYTF. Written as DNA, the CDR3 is TGCAGCGTCGATCAGGGTCCCGCCAGGATCTATGGCTACACCTTC.